These 9 T cell receptor beta chains were sequenced from one sample in a study of post-analysis software for immune sequencing data. For these TCRs, the target antigens are not known. Included in the TCR beta cDNA libraries were unique molecular identifiers. TCRdb reanalysed the PCR reads using MiXCR and keeps one entry per CDR3 protein. The top ten hold approximately 4.2% of the sample, which has roughly 870,000 distinct CDR3 sequences, under 70% seen once. Study results and limitations: Roughly 5 TRBV segments (TRBV5-6, TRBV5-1 and TRBV20-1 among them) occurred more frequently in patients than in controls.

Sequencing was carried out using blood. These receptors were obtained from a girl between 5 and 17 years old with multiple sclerosis.

In this sample, this clonotype turned up a few times. The chain employs TRBV3-1 and TRBJ2-4; D not resolved. Germline-derived CDR1 and CDR2 are LGHDT and YNNKEL (reference sequence). CDR3 length: 15 amino acids. V was pared by 0 bases and J by 0 bases, with 6 bases between. CDR3 nucleotide sequence: TGTGCCAGCAGCCAAGACGTGATAGCCAAAAACATTCAGTACTTC. It yields the protein CASSQDVIAKNIQYF.

The V gene is TRBV10-3, the J gene TRBJ2-7, with TRBD1 matching over 11 bases. The V gene's germline CDR1 is ENHRY and CDR2 SYGVKD. The CDR3 extends over 15 amino acids. The junction had 2 bases not matched to a gene; V was cut back by 4 bases and J by 0 bases. CDR3 bases: TGTGCCATCAGTGGGACAGGGGGCAGCTCCTACGAGCAGTACTTC. This codes for CAISGTGGSSYEQYF.

This chain uses TRBV19 with TRBJ2-7; 9 nucleotides agree with TRBD1. The CDR3 is made up of 14 amino acids. The trim removed 3 bases at V and 1 base at J, leaving 1 base unmatched. CDR1 and CDR2 from the germline V gene are LNHDA and SQIVND (reference sequence). The CDR3 nucleotides are TGTGCCAGTAGTATGGGGACAGGGTCCTACGAGCAGTACTTC. This sequence encodes CASSMGTGSYEQYF.

The rearrangement links TRBV12-3 or TRBV12-4 to TRBJ1-2; D gene uncertain. The V gene lost 4 bases and the J gene lost 4 bases, with 13 bases spanning the gap. The CDR3 covers 14 residues. The CDR3 DNA sequence: TGTGCCAGCAGTTCCGCGGGTCGGGGCTATGGCTACACCTTC. This sequence encodes CASSSAGRGYGYTF.

The gene calls are TRBV15 and TRBJ2-1; TRBD2 aligns across 8 bases. Germline trimming cut 1 base from V and 8 bases from J; bases unmatched to any gene: 13. The V gene's germline CDR1 is LNHNV and CDR2 YYDKDF (reference sequence). The CDR3 is 17 amino acids. CDR3 amino acids: CATSRGLGAGGIDEQFF. The CDR3 nucleotides are TGTGCCACCAGCAGAGGCCTTGGGGCGGGAGGTATCGATGAGCAGTTCTTC.

This chain's CDR3 is CASSHAGGTEAFF. The CDR3 DNA reads TGTGCCAGCAGCCACGCCGGGGGTACTGAAGCTTTCTTT. The genes are TRBV7-3 and TRBJ1-1; TRBD1 might be the D (5 bases). The CDR3 is 13 amino acids. Germline V gene sequence: CDR1 SGHTA, CDR2 FQGTGA. Between the trimmed V and J ends, which lost 5 bases and 5 bases, there was a span of 12 bases.

The chain employs TRBV7-2 and TRBJ2-7; D might be TRBD1 (6 bases). Germline CDR1 is SGHTA and CDR2 is FQGNSA. CDR3 length: 17 amino acids. Trimming cost V 1 base and J 2 bases, with 18 bases left between them. The CDR3 nucleotides are TGTGCCAGCAGCTTAGTAGGCACCGGGACATGGGCCTACGAGCAGTACTTC. This encodes CASSLVGTGTWAYEQYF.

This clonotype has just a few counts. The chain carries TRBV7-2 and TRBJ1-5; D gene unclear. CDR1 and CDR2 (germline): SGHTA, FQGNSA. Trimming left V 8 bases short and J 7 bases short, with 18 bases between. CDR3 length equals 14 residues. CDR3: CASQLTGAGQPQHF. The CDR3 nucleotides are TGTGCCAGCCAGCTCACGGGTGCCGGACAGCCCCAGCATTTT.

The chain recombines TRBV7-3 with TRBJ2-1, with 7 bases fitting TRBD1. Germline CDR1 SGHTA, CDR2 FQGTGA. J gave up 2 bases and V 6 bases, and 13 bases lay outside the gene matches. The CDR3 length is 17 residues. The CDR3 bases are TGTGCCAGCAGTCGCTATCTACAGGGGACAGCCTACAATGAGCAGTTCTTC. It encodes CASSRYLQGTAYNEQFF.